This T cell receptor beta chain was identified during a study of cytomegalovirus exposure and HLA in healthy donors. On this clone itself: The antigen is not known.

Those who donated were healthy bone marrow donors. Study-level results: High sensitivity and specificity were reportedly achieved when the classifier diagnosed cytomegalovirus status.

Use of 60 Vbeta and 13 Jbeta primers characterized the PCR. Here immunoSEQ multiplex PCR was the method, and the copy in TCRdb shows in-frame clones only, minus some. This table holds 60,000 to 75,000 clones, around 78% found once. This CDR3 comprises 15 residues. The germline V gene has CDR1 GTSNPN and CDR2 SVGIG (reference sequence). The V segment lost 2 bases and the J segment 9 bases; nucleotides outside the gene matches: 11. The rearrangement joins TRBV30 to TRBJ2-7; 12 bases are a match to TRBD1. The receptor comes from a man aged 18 to 29 in good health and CMV-seropositive. Sequencing used PBMCs. CDR3 amino acids: CAWSPNRDRGRGQYF. The DNA for the CDR3 is TGTGCCTGGAGTCCCAACCGGGACAGGGGGCGCGGGCAGTACTTC.